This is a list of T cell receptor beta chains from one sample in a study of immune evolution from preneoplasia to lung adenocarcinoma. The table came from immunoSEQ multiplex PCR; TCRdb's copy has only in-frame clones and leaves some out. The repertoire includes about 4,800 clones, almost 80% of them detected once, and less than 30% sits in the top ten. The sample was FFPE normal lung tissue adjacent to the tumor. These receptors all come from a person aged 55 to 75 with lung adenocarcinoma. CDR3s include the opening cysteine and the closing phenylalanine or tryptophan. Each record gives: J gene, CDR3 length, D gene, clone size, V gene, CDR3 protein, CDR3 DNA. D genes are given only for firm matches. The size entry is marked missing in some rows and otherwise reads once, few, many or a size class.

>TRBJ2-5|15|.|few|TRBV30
CAWSGLDSPQETQYF
TGTGCCTGGAGTGGACTGGACTCACCCCAAGAGACCCAGTACTTC
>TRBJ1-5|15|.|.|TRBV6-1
CASSGPGNKLEPQHF
TGTGCCAGCAGTGGGCCGGGGAACAAGCTGGAGCCCCAGCATTTT
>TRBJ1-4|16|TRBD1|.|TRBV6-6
CASSPHRQGENEKLFF
TGTGCCAGCAGTCCCCATCGACAGGGAGAGAATGAAAAACTGTTTTTT
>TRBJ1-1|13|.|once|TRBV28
CASSFYISTEAFF
TGTGCCAGCAGTTTTTACATTAGCACTGAAGCTTTCTTT
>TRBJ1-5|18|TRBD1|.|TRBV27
CASSLWGVGQASNQPQHF
TGTGCCAGCAGTTTATGGGGTGTCGGACAGGCCAGCAATCAGCCCCAGCATTTT
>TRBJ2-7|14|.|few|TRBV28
CASSSTAWDAEQYF
TGTGCCAGCAGCTCAACAGCGTGGGATGCCGAGCAGTACTTC
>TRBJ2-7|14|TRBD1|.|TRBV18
CASSLGQGTYEQYF
TGTGCCAGCTCACTTGGACAGGGGACCTACGAGCAGTACTTC
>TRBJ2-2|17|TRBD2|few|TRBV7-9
CASTKSSGSVDTGELFF
TGTGCCAGCACCAAGTCTAGCGGGAGCGTAGACACCGGGGAGCTGTTTTTT
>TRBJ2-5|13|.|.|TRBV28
CASSLLDQETQYF
TGTGCCAGCAGTTTACTGGATCAAGAGACCCAGTACTTC
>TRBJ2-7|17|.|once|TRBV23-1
CASSQRGLGSWGYEQYF
TGCGCCAGCAGTCAACGGGGGTTGGGCTCATGGGGCTACGAGCAGTACTTC
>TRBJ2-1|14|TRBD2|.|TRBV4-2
CASSQGLADIEQFF
TGTGCCAGCAGCCAAGGACTAGCGGACATAGAGCAGTTCTTC
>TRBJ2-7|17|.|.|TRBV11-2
CASSLISPEGNSYEQYF
TGTGCCAGCAGCTTAATTAGTCCAGAGGGGAACTCCTACGAGCAGTACTTC
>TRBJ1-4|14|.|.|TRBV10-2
CASCPLGTNEKLFF
TGCGCCAGCTGCCCATTGGGGACTAATGAAAAACTGTTTTTT
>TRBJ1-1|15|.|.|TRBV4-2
CASSQYSGLNTEAFF
TGTGCCAGCAGCCAGTATTCAGGTTTGAACACTGAAGCTTTCTTT
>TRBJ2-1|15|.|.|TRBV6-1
CASRPSYSRYNEQFF
TGTGCCAGCAGACCGAGTTATTCGCGTTACAATGAGCAGTTCTTC
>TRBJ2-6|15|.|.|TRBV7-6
CASSLDGTGANVLTF
TGTGCCAGCAGCTTAGACGGAACTGGGGCCAACGTCCTGACTTTC
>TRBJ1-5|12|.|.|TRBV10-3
CAISEAEKPQHF
TGTGCCATCAGTGAAGCGGAAAAGCCCCAGCATTTT
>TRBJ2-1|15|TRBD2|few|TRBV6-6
CASSPLAGVGNEQFF
TGTGCCAGCAGCCCTCTAGCGGGAGTGGGCAATGAGCAGTTCTTC
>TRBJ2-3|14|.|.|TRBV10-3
CAISARGPTDTQYF
TGTGCCATCAGTGCAAGGGGACCCACAGATACGCAGTATTTT
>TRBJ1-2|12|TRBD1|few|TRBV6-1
CASVTGDYGYTF
TGTGCCAGTGTGACAGGGGACTATGGCTACACCTTC
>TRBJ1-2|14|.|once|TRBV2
CASSDWGSDYGYTF
TGTGCCAGCAGTGACTGGGGCAGCGACTATGGCTACACCTTC
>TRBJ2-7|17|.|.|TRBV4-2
CASSQVLQLGAGYEQYF
TGTGCCAGCAGCCAAGTGCTTCAGTTAGGGGCCGGCTACGAGCAGTACTTC
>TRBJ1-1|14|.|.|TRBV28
CASSKWEDSTEAFF
TGTGCCAGCAGTAAGTGGGAGGATAGCACTGAAGCTTTCTTT
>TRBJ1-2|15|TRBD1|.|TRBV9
CASSARTGTGGGYTF
TGTGCCAGCAGCGCCCGAACCGGGACAGGGGGCGGCTACACCTTC
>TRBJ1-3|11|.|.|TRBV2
CASSGQAPVYF
TGTGCCAGCAGTGGACAGGCGCCGGTCTATTTT
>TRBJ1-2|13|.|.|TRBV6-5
CASSLTRTDGYTF
TGTGCCAGCAGTTTAACCCGGACAGATGGCTACACCTTC
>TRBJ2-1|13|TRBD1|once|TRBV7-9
CASSFESGTVQFF
TGTGCCAGCAGCTTCGAATCTGGGACAGTGCAGTTCTTC
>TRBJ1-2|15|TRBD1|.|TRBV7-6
CASSPRTGDAYGYTF
TGTGCCAGCAGCCCCCGGACAGGGGACGCCTATGGCTACACCTTC
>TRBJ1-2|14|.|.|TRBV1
CTSSQDPDSYGYTF
TGCACCAGCAGCCAAGATCCCGACAGCTATGGCTACACCTTC
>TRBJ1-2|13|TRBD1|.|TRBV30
CAWSNTGGSHYTF
TGTGCCTGGAGTAATACAGGGGGCTCCCACTACACCTTC
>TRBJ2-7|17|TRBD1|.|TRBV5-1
CASSSYSPRGHPYEQYF
TGCGCCAGCAGCTCCTATAGCCCCAGGGGGCACCCCTACGAGCAGTACTTC
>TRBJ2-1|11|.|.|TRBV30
CAWSIQIEQFF
TGTGCCTGGAGTATTCAGATTGAGCAGTTCTTC
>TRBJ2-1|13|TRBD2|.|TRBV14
CASSQVRTSDQFF
TGTGCCAGCAGCCAAGTTCGGACTAGCGATCAGTTCTTC
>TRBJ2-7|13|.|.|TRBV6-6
CASSYSKGGEQYF
TGTGCCAGCAGTTACTCAAAGGGGGGCGAGCAGTACTTC
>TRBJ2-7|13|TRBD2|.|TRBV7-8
CASSPGLPYEQYF
TGTGCCAGCAGCCCGGGACTACCCTACGAGCAGTACTTC
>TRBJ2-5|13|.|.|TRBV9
CASSVAMAETQYF
TGTGCCAGCAGCGTAGCTATGGCAGAGACCCAGTACTTC
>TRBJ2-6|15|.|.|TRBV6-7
CASIRHFSGANVLTF
TGTGCCAGCATCAGGCACTTCTCTGGGGCCAACGTCCTGACTTTC
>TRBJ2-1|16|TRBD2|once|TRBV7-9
CASIPVGLAGYNEQFF
TGTGCCAGCATCCCCGTGGGGCTAGCGGGCTACAATGAGCAGTTCTTC
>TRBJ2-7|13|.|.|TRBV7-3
CASSKMGTYEQYF
TGTGCCAGCAGTAAAATGGGAACCTACGAGCAGTACTTC
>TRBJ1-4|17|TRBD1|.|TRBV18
CASSPGGPGTGDEKLFF
TGTGCCAGCTCACCCGGGGGCCCCGGGACAGGTGATGAAAAACTGTTTTTT
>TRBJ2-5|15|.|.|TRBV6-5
CASSSSGAAQETQYF
TGTGCCAGCAGTTCCTCTGGAGCGGCCCAAGAGACCCAGTACTTC
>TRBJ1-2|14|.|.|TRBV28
CASTPHGGNYGYTF
TGTGCCAGCACCCCCCACGGGGGTAACTATGGCTACACCTTC
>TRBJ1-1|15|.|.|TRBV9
CASSVSSLGATEAFF
TGTGCCAGCAGCGTATCATCTTTGGGGGCCACTGAAGCTTTCTTT
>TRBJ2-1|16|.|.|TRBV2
CASSELAGAAYNEQFF
TGTGCCAGCAGTGAGCTCGCGGGGGCTGCCTACAATGAGCAGTTCTTC
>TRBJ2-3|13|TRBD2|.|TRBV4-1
CASGRGSTDTQYF
TGCGCCTCGGGGAGGGGTAGCACAGATACGCAGTATTTT
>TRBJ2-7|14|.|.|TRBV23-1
CASSRTVSSYEQYF
TGCGCCAGCAGCAGGACGGTAAGCTCCTACGAGCAGTACTTC
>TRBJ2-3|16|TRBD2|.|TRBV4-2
CASSQDKSGGPDTQYF
TGTGCCAGCAGCCAAGATAAGTCGGGGGGGCCAGATACGCAGTATTTT
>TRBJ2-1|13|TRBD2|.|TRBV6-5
CASGLAATNEQFF
TGTGCCAGCGGACTAGCAGCGACTAATGAGCAGTTCTTC
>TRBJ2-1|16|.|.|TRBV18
CANSPRRGSTYNEQFF
TGTGCCAACTCACCACGTCGCGGATCTACCTACAATGAGCAGTTCTTC
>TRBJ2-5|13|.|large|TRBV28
CASNPRTVETQYF
TGTGCCAGCAACCCCAGGACCGTCGAGACCCAGTACTTC
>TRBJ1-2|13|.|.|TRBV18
CASSPDADYGYTF
TGTGCCAGCTCACCCGACGCAGACTATGGCTACACCTTC
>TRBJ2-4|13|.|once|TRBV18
CASSPRDMAIQYF
TGTGCCAGCTCACCGAGGGACATGGCCATTCAGTACTTC